One sample yielded the 8 T cell receptor beta chains listed below, sequenced in a study of early T cells in non-severe SARS-CoV-2 infection. TCRdb recomputed calls from the 5' RACE reads with MiXCR, one row per CDR3 protein. This repertoire shows more than 90,000 distinct CDR3 sequences, roughly an eighth found once; its top ten account for under 2.5%. Sequencing was performed on whole blood. All receptors come from an adult who was a healthcare worker with PCR-confirmed SARS-CoV-2 infection or an uninfected control (not recorded which).

This clonotype showed up many times. The chain links TRBV6-5 to TRBJ1-1; D not certain. The CDR3 totals 13 residues. V was shortened by 2 bases and J by 2 bases, with 6 bases between the two germline ends. CDR1 MNHEY and CDR2 SVGAGI come from the germline V gene. This chain's CDR3 is CASSYSRNTEAFF. CDR3 DNA sequence: TGTGCCAGCAGTTACAGTCGTAACACTGAAGCTTTCTTT.

This clonotype was detected ten times or more. This rearrangement joins TRBV28 to TRBJ2-1, with D hard to call. Germline V gives CDR1 MDHEN, CDR2 SYDVKM. V lost 4 bases, J lost 4 bases, and 17 bases lay in between. The CDR3 extends over 16 amino acids. CDR3 amino acids: CASSSRRVNLYNEQFF. The CDR3 bases are TGTGCCAGCAGTTCCCGACGGGTTAACCTTTACAATGAGCAGTTCTTC.

The sample holds many counts of this clonotype. The J gene is TRBJ2-3, the V gene TRBV19; D is possibly TRBD2 (6 bases). Germline CDR1 is LNHDA and CDR2 is SQIVND (reference sequence). The CDR3 length is 16 residues. With 5 bases removed from V and 0 bases from J, the gap between germline ends came to 15 bases. The CDR3 DNA is TGTGCCAGTAGTCCCAGGCCGGGGACTAGCACAGATACGCAGTATTTT. Its protein product is CASSPRPGTSTDTQYF.

The rearrangement joins TRBV5-1 to TRBJ1-5; D unclear. The ends were cut back, 3 bases at V and 1 base at J, with 8 bases in the middle. Per the germline V gene, CDR1 is SGHRS and CDR2 is YFSETQ. The CDR3 is made up of 14 amino acids. CDR3 nucleotide sequence: TGCGCCAGCAGCTCCCGAGGCAGCAATCAGCCCCAGCATTTT. Its translation: CASSSRGSNQPQHF. Full variable domain (missing parts from reference TRBV5-1 and TRBJ1-5): KAGVTQTPRYLIKTRGQQVTLSCSPISGHRSVSWYQQTPGQGLQFLFEYFSETQRNKGNFPGRFSGRQFSNSRSEMNVSTLELGDSALYLCASSSRGSNQPQHFGDGTRLSIL.

About this clonotype: This sequence may be a read error, since a much larger clone differs from it by one base. The genes are TRBV10-3 and TRBJ2-1; the D gene is possibly TRBD1 (5 bases). Germline CDR1 is ENHRY and CDR2 is SYGVKD. V lost 4 bases and J 6 bases, leaving 10 bases between the germline ends. The CDR3 is 13 amino acids. The DNA of the CDR3 is TGTGCCATCAGTGGCCAGGGAAGCAATGAGCAGTTCTTC. Translating gives CAISGQGSNEQFF.

This clonotype has ten or more counts. The chain carries TRBV28 and TRBJ2-1; 9 positions agree with TRBD1. The ends lost 6 bases at V and 7 bases at J; junction bases unmatched: 4. The CDR3 has 13 amino acids. Germline loops: CDR1 MDHEN, CDR2 SYDVKM. This CDR3 reads CASRRQGVNEQFF. For the CDR3, the DNA is TGTGCCAGCAGGAGACAGGGGGTTAATGAGCAGTTCTTC.

This clonotype has ten or more counts. The rearrangement links TRBV18 to TRBJ2-5; D may be TRBD1 (6 bases). V was pared by 6 bases and J by 2 bases, with 16 bases between. The CDR3 loop spans 15 amino acids. Germline CDR1 KGHSH, CDR2 LQKENI. The CDR3 DNA is TGTGCCAGCTCCCTAAACCGGGACACACAAGAGACCCAGTACTTC. Amino acid sequence: CASSLNRDTQETQYF. The full variable domain, rest sourced from reference TRBV18 and TRBJ2-5, is NAGVMQNPRHLVRRRGQEARLRCSPMKGHSHVYWYRQLPEEGLKFMVYLQKENIIDESGMPKERFSAEFPKEGPSILRIQQVVRGDSAAYFCASSLNRDTQETQYFGPGTRLLVL.

V and J are TRBV6-1 and TRBJ2-7; D tentatively fits TRBD1 or TRBD2 (5 bases each). Germline-derived CDR1 and CDR2 are MNHNS and SASEGT. V dropped 6 bases and J dropped 7 bases, with 19 bases sitting between them. The CDR3 sequence is 14 residues long. CDR3 in amino acids: CASSPGTGISEQYF. The CDR3 DNA reads as TGTGCCAGCAGCCCCGGGACGGGGATATCGGAGCAGTACTTC.